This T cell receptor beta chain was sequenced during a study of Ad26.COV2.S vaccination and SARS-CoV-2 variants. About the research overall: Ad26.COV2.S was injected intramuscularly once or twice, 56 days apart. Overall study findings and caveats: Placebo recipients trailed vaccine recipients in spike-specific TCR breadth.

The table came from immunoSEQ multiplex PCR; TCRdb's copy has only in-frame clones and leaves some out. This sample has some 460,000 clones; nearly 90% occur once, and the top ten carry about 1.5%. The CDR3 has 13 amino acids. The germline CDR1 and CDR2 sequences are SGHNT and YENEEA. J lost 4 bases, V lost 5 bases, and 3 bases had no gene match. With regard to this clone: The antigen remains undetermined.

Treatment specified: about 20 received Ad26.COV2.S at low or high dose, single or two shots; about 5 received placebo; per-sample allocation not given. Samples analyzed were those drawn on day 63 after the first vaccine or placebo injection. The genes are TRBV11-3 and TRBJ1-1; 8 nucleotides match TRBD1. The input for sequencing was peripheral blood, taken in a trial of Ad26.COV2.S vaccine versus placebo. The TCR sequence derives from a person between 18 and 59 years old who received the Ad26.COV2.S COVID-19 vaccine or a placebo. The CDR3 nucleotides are TGTGCCAGCAGCCAAGGACAGGGCACTGAAGCTTTCTTT. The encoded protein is CASSQGQGTEAFF.